These T cell receptor beta chains were read from a single sample in a study of shared clonotypes between healthy human individuals. Sequenced by immunoSEQ multiplex PCR; TCRdb stores in-frame clones only, minus some. Here the sample spans approximately 2,200,000 clones, about 92% being singletons. The sample was naive CD8+ T cells from PBMCs. The receptor source for this set is a man between 18 and 29 years old in good health. Some clones in this sample may be carry-over from other donors' samples. The CDR3 runs from the conserved cysteine through the conserved F or W. The D gene is left open where the match is weak. Only part of the rows carry a size: once, few, many, or a class if the clone is expanded.

v_gene,d_gene,abundance,j_gene,CDR3aa,CDR3nt
TRBV10-3,.,once,TRBJ1-1,CAISESRTRGTEAFF,TGTGCCATCAGTGAGTCGAGAACACGAGGCACTGAAGCTTTCTTT
TRBV27,TRBD1,.,TRBJ1-5,CASKKDRGNQPQHF,TGTGCCAGCAAGAAGGACAGGGGGAATCAGCCCCAGCATTTT
TRBV6-5,.,.,TRBJ2-1,CASSHRESYNEQFF,TGTGCCAGCAGTCACCGGGAGTCCTACAATGAGCAGTTCTTC
TRBV25-1,.,once,TRBJ2-7,CASSEFTSSYEQYF,TGTGCCAGCAGTGAATTTACTAGTTCCTACGAGCAGTACTTC
TRBV19,TRBD2,.,TRBJ2-3,CATYPEGVAGAVDTQYF,TGTGCCACCTATCCGGAAGGGGTAGCGGGAGCGGTAGATACGCAGTATTTT
TRBV7-9,TRBD1,once,TRBJ2-5,CASRSIDRGQETQYF,TGTGCCAGCAGGTCAATCGACAGGGGACAAGAGACCCAGTACTTC
TRBV27,TRBD1,.,TRBJ2-3,CASSGWDRIGTDTQYF,TGTGCCAGCAGTGGGTGGGACAGGATAGGCACAGATACGCAGTATTTT
TRBV6-6,TRBD1,.,TRBJ1-1,CASSYAQGTSEAFF,TGTGCCAGCAGTTACGCACAGGGGACGTCTGAAGCTTTCTTT
TRBV10-1,TRBD1,.,TRBJ2-4,CASDLGQLAKNIQYF,TGCGCCAGCGACCTGGGACAGCTAGCCAAAAACATTCAGTACTTC
TRBV30,.,.,TRBJ2-7,CAWSGPGTAYEQYF,TGTGCCTGGAGTGGACCAGGGACCGCTTACGAGCAGTACTTC
TRBV4-3,.,.,TRBJ2-7,CASSQDRASSEEQYF,TGCGCCAGCAGCCAAGATCGGGCTAGCTCGGAAGAGCAGTACTTC
TRBV9,TRBD2,.,TRBJ2-2,CASSNQRTSGNGVTGELFF,TGTGCCAGCAGCAACCAGAGGACTAGCGGGAATGGAGTCACCGGGGAGCTGTTTTTT
TRBV5-5,.,.,TRBJ1-1,CATSLGLYTEAFF,TGTGCCACCTCGTTGGGGCTATACACTGAAGCTTTCTTT
TRBV15,.,.,TRBJ2-7,CATATGLGPYEQYF,TGTGCCACCGCTACAGGGCTGGGCCCCTACGAGCAGTACTTC
TRBV15,TRBD2,.,TRBJ2-7,CATSRELAGAYEQYF,TGTGCCACCAGCAGAGAGCTAGCGGGCGCCTACGAGCAGTACTTC
TRBV7-9,.,once,TRBJ2-7,CASSFSQSTYEQYF,TGTGCCAGCAGCTTTTCACAGTCAACCTACGAGCAGTACTTC
TRBV7-9,TRBD1,once,TRBJ1-1,CASSSQGVAFF,TGTGCCAGCAGTTCACAGGGGGTTGCTTTCTTT
TRBV28,.,.,TRBJ1-2,CASSFRRAGLRDGYTF,TGTGCCAGCAGTTTTCGTCGGGCAGGGCTCCGTGATGGCTACACCTTC
TRBV7-9,.,.,TRBJ2-3,CASSPTQGRSTDTQYF,TGTGCCAGCAGTCCGACCCAGGGCCGGAGCACAGATACGCAGTATTTT
TRBV4-3,.,.,TRBJ2-1,CASSQGWTSAYNEQFF,TGCGCCAGCAGCCAAGGGTGGACGTCGGCCTACAATGAGCAGTTCTTC
TRBV5-6,.,.,TRBJ2-7,CASSLGLGGYEQYF,TGTGCCAGCAGCTTGGGCTTAGGGGGCTACGAGCAGTACTTC
TRBV28,TRBD1,.,TRBJ1-2,CASSLPGTAVGYTF,TGTGCCAGCAGTTTACCCGGGACAGCCGTAGGCTACACCTTC
TRBV28,TRBD1,.,TRBJ2-3,CASSFQALYRDSDTDTQYF,TGTGCCAGCAGTTTCCAAGCCTTATACCGGGACAGCGACACAGATACGCAGTATTTT
TRBV27,.,.,TRBJ2-3,CASSLSGGRHTQYF,TGTGCCAGCAGTTTATCAGGGGGAAGGCATACGCAGTATTTT
TRBV5-6,.,.,TRBJ2-5,CASSSLRETQYF,TGTGCCAGCAGCTCTCTTCGGGAGACCCAGTACTTC
TRBV27,.,.,TRBJ2-7,CASSLEGGIYEQYF,TGTGCCAGCAGTTTAGAAGGGGGGATATACGAGCAGTACTTC
TRBV9,TRBD1,.,TRBJ2-5,CASSASGTGGKETQYF,TGTGCCAGCAGCGCAAGCGGGACAGGGGGGAAAGAGACCCAGTACTTC
TRBV5-1,TRBD1,.,TRBJ2-4,CASSLDPTGSKNIQYF,TGCGCCAGCAGCTTGGACCCGACAGGGTCCAAAAACATTCAGTACTTC
TRBV4-3,.,.,TRBJ1-2,CASSQGGAGANYGYTF,TGCGCCAGCAGCCAAGGGGGGGCGGGAGCTAACTATGGCTACACCTTC
TRBV10-3,.,once,TRBJ2-2,CAISDPSPGLVGDTGELFF,TGTGCCATCAGTGACCCCTCCCCCGGGCTAGTCGGGGACACCGGGGAGCTGTTTTTT
TRBV12-2,.,.,TRBJ1-3,CASRLSYRVSGNTIYF,TGTGCAAGTCGCTTAAGTTACAGGGTATCCGGAAACACCATATATTTT
TRBV6-1,.,.,TRBJ1-3,CASSETSGTGNTIYF,TGTGCCAGCAGTGAAACCTCGGGGACGGGAAACACCATATATTTT
TRBV27,.,.,TRBJ2-1,CASSLYPLWGEEYNEQFF,TGTGCCAGCAGTCTATACCCGCTTTGGGGGGAGGAATACAATGAGCAGTTCTTC
TRBV2,.,.,TRBJ2-7,CASSLPTVGAPYEQYF,TGTGCCAGCAGTCTTCCCACAGTGGGGGCCCCCTACGAGCAGTACTTC
TRBV10-2,TRBD2,.,TRBJ2-1,CASTAESGRALDEQFF,TGCGCCAGCACCGCTGAAAGCGGGAGGGCTCTCGATGAGCAGTTCTTC
TRBV11-2,TRBD2,.,TRBJ2-3,CASSRPTSGRRDTQYF,TGTGCCAGCAGCCGTCCCACTAGCGGGAGAAGAGATACGCAGTATTTT
TRBV29-1,.,.,TRBJ1-2,CSVEVGRGYGYTF,TGCAGCGTTGAAGTCGGCAGGGGCTATGGCTACACCTTC
TRBV7-9,TRBD2,.,TRBJ2-3,CASSLAGVADTQYF,TGTGCCAGCAGCCTAGCGGGAGTAGCAGATACGCAGTATTTT
TRBV7-9,TRBD1,.,TRBJ1-1,CASSSSGGKGEAFF,TGTGCCAGCAGCTCCTCAGGGGGCAAGGGTGAAGCTTTCTTT
TRBV5-5,.,.,TRBJ1-3,CASSPLPGVDTIYF,TGTGCCAGCAGCCCCCTGCCAGGAGTGGACACCATATATTTT
TRBV5-8,.,.,TRBJ1-5,CASSNGIYQPQHF,TGTGCCAGCAGCAACGGGATCTATCAGCCCCAGCATTTT
TRBV15,.,.,TRBJ2-2,CATSRDRDLTGELFF,TGTGCCACCAGCAGAGATCGAGACCTCACCGGGGAGCTGTTTTTT
TRBV7-2,.,.,TRBJ2-1,CASSSPVGYNEQFF,TGTGCCAGCAGCTCTCCCGTCGGGTACAATGAGCAGTTCTTC
TRBV7-9,TRBD2,.,TRBJ2-5,CASSSGLAGSAQETQYF,TGTGCCAGCAGCTCAGGACTAGCGGGATCCGCCCAAGAGACCCAGTACTTC
TRBV10-3,.,few,TRBJ1-5,CAISEGAEQPQHF,TGTGCCATCAGTGAAGGCGCTGAGCAGCCCCAGCATTTT